Below, 10 T cell receptor beta chains from the same sample are listed, as sequenced in a study of cytomegalovirus exposure and HLA in healthy donors. 60 Vbeta and 13 Jbeta primers were used in PCR. Repertoires were generated with immunoSEQ multiplex PCR, while TCRdb's copy carries only in-frame clones and drops some. The sample lists over 150,000 clones, roughly 87% occurring once. Sequencing used PBMCs. The receptors come from a girl aged 5-17 years in good health and CMV-seropositive.

DNA for the CDR3: TGTGCCAGCAGTGAATTGGGCGGGAGGGGAAACGAGCAGTACTTC. Translated: CASSELGGRGNEQYF. The chain carries TRBV6-4 and TRBJ2-7; 9 nucleotides agree with TRBD2. CDR3 size: 15 residues. Germline CDR1 and CDR2: MRHNA and SNTAGT. V was pared by 3 bases and J by 5 bases, with 8 bases of the junction left unmatched.

This chain links TRBV27 with TRBJ2-4; 10 nucleotides line up with TRBD1. The CDR3 sequence is 14 residues long. CDR1 and CDR2 (germline): MNHEY, SMNVEV (reference sequence). Trimming at V came to 5 bases and at J to 8 bases, leaving 6 bases not matched to a gene. The CDR3 spells CASSETGGHYIQYF. CDR3 in DNA: TGTGCCAGCAGTGAGACAGGGGGCCATTACATTCAGTACTTC.

The sample holds one count of this clone. V and J are TRBV19 and TRBJ1-1, with D possibly matching TRBD1 (5 bases). CDR1 LNHDA and CDR2 SQIVND come from the germline V gene (reference sequence). Trimming took off 1 base at V and 6 bases at J, with 9 bases between the two ends. The CDR3 is made up of 13 amino acids. CDR3 sequence: CASSIGTTPEAFF. CDR3 sequence (DNA): TGTGCCAGTAGTATAGGGACAACCCCTGAAGCTTTCTTT.

The chain links TRBV7-6 to TRBJ2-7; 10 bases are shared with TRBD2. The length of the CDR3 is 16 residues. CDR1 is SGHVS, CDR2 FNYEAQ, per germline. The V and J ends lost 1 base and 1 base, in that order; junction bases with no gene match: 4. The chain's CDR3 is CASSLVAGGSSYEQYF. In DNA, the CDR3 is TGTGCCAGCAGCTTAGTAGCGGGGGGCAGTTCCTACGAGCAGTACTTC.

The rearrangement joins TRBV27 to TRBJ2-7; weak D call: TRBD1 (7 bases). Germline values: CDR1 MNHEY, CDR2 SMNVEV (reference sequence). V was shortened by 4 bases and J by 4 bases, with 14 bases between the two germline ends. The CDR3 extends over 14 amino acids. CDR3 loop: CASSSHRGGYEQYF. The DNA for the CDR3 is TGTGCCAGCAGTTCCCACAGGGGAGGTTACGAGCAGTACTTC.

The genes are TRBV2 and TRBJ2-5, with TRBD2 matching over 8 bases. The CDR3 consists of 14 residues. Trimming removed 7 bases from V and 2 bases from J; junction bases left unmatched: 6. Germline-derived CDR1 and CDR2 are SNHLY and FYNNEI. The chain's CDR3 is CASTGGRGQETQYF. CDR3 DNA sequence: TGTGCCAGCACGGGGGGGCGGGGGCAAGAGACCCAGTACTTC. Full variable domain (outside the CDR3, taken from reference TRBV2 and TRBJ2-5): EPEVTQTPSHQVTQMGQEVILRCVPISNHLYFYWYRQILGQKVEFLVSFYNNEISEKSEIFDDQFSVERPDGSNFTLKIRSTKLEDSAMYFCASTGGRGQETQYFGPGTRLLVL.

The chain employs TRBV9 and TRBJ2-1; TRBD2 agrees at 9 bases. The CDR3 length is 16 residues. With 5 bases clipped from V and 1 base from J, the junction kept 7 bases outside the gene matches. The germline CDR1 and CDR2 sequences are SGDLS and YYNGEE. Here the CDR3 DNA reads TGTGCCAGCAGTGGAGTAGCGGGAGTATCCTACAATGAGCAGTTCTTC. Translating gives CASSGVAGVSYNEQFF.

V is TRBV14 and J is TRBJ1-2, with 7 bases matching TRBD1. The CDR3 totals 17 residues. The trim removed 2 bases at V and 8 bases at J, leaving 17 bases unmatched. CDR1 and CDR2 from the germline V gene are SGHDN and FVKESK. The CDR3 region is CASSQTFGPGQRWGYTF. Here the CDR3 DNA reads TGTGCCAGCAGCCAAACCTTTGGGCCGGGACAGCGGTGGGGCTACACCTTC.

The chain is built from TRBV4-3 and TRBJ1-4, with 11 bases lining up with TRBD1. Germline CDR1 LGHNA, CDR2 YSLEER. Trimming removed 6 bases from V and 6 bases from J; junction bases left unmatched: 6. The CDR3 loop spans 15 amino acids. The CDR3 reads CASRRGTGGDEKLFF. DNA of the CDR3: TGCGCCAGCAGGAGGGGGACAGGGGGAGATGAAAAACTGTTTTTT.

The gene calls are TRBV9 and TRBJ2-1; 11 bases align to TRBD2. The CDR3 has 15 residues. Germline CDR1 reads SGDLS; CDR2 reads YYNGEE. Losses at the gene ends were 3 bases for V and 7 bases for J; bases not matched to a gene: 6. CDR3 in DNA: TGTGCCAGCAGCGCTAGCGGGAGGTCGGGGAATGAGCAGTTCTTC. Amino acids: CASSASGRSGNEQFF. The full variable domain, rest sourced from reference TRBV9 and TRBJ2-1, is DSGVTQTPKHLITATGQRVTLRCSPRSGDLSVYWYQQSLDQGLQFLIQYYNGEERAKGNILERFSAQQFPDLHSELNLSSLELGDSALYFCASSASGRSGNEQFFGPGTRLTVL.